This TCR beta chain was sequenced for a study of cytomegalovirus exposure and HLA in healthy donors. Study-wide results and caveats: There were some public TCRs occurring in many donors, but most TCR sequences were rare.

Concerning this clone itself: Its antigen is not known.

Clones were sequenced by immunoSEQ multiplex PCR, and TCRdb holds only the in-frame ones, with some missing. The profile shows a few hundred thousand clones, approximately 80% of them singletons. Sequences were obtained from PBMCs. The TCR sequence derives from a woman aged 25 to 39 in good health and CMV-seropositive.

The chain's CDR3 is CASSLGSGSGQPQHF. The CDR3 DNA is TGCGCCAGCAGCTTGGGTTCCGGGTCAGGCCAGCCCCAGCATTTT. The chain combines TRBV5-1 with TRBJ1-5; D gene unclear. The CDR3 contains 15 residues. Germline V CDR1 and CDR2: SGHRS, YFSETQ. V lost 0 bases, J lost 7 bases, and 14 bases lay in between.